The 3 T cell receptor beta chains below were found in one sample sequenced in a study of technical replicates of blood from a few donors. Generated by immunoSEQ multiplex PCR, the TCRdb table keeps only in-frame clones and is missing some. The sample lists tens of thousands of clones; 92% were seen once. The source material was T cells isolated from PBMCs. The receptor source for this set is a human donor in good health.

The chain uses TRBV25-1 and TRBJ1-2; 11 nucleotides line up with TRBD1. The CDR3 is made up of 12 amino acids. V shed 6 bases and J 14 bases; nucleotides not matched to a gene: 8. The germline gives CDR1 MGHDK, CDR2 SYGVNS. CDR3 coding DNA: TGTGCCAGCAGCGGACAGGGGGCTGTGCTGACCTTC. Protein: CASSGQGAVLTF.

J is TRBJ1-2 and V is TRBV30, with D maybe TRBD1 (5 bases). V was pared by 0 bases and J by 1 base, with 15 bases between. Germline CDR1 and CDR2: GTSNPN and SVGIG (reference sequence). The CDR3 has 16 residues. CDR3 loop: CAWSVLPRVINYGYTF. The CDR3 nucleotides read TGTGCCTGGAGTGTACTCCCCAGGGTTATTAACTATGGCTACACCTTC. Based on the CDR3 plus reference TRBV30 and TRBJ1-2, the full variable domain is SQTIHQWPATLVQPVGSPLSLECTVEGTSNPNLYWYRQAAGRGLQLLFYSVGIGQISSEVPQNLSASRPQDRQFILSSKKLLLSDSGFYLCAWSVLPRVINYGYTFGSGTRLTVV.

Only a few counts were recorded for this clone. The V call is TRBV5-4, the J call TRBJ2-7; 8 bases match TRBD1. Germline V CDR1 and CDR2: SGHNT, YYREEE (reference sequence). CDR3 length: 15 amino acids. V trimming: 3 bases; J trimming: 3 bases; junction bases outside the gene matches: 8. In DNA form, the CDR3 reads TGTGCCAGCAGCTCCGGGACAGGATCCTTCTACGAGCAGTACTTC. This gives the protein CASSSGTGSFYEQYF.